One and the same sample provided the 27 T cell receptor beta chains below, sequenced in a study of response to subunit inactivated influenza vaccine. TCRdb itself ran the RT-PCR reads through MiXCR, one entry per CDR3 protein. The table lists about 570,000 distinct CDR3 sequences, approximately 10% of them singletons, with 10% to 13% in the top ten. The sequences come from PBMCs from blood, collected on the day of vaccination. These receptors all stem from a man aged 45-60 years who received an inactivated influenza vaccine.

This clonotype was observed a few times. CDR3 protein: CASSQVWTGGNTEAFF. The CDR3 DNA reads as TGCGCCAGCAGCCAAGTTTGGACCGGGGGGAACACTGAAGCTTTCTTT. The chain employs TRBV4-3 and TRBJ1-1; the D gene is possibly TRBD1 (5 bases). Trimming pared 1 base from V and 1 base from J, leaving 13 bases between. This CDR3 has 16 amino acids. CDR1 and CDR2 from the germline V gene are LGHNA and YSLEER.

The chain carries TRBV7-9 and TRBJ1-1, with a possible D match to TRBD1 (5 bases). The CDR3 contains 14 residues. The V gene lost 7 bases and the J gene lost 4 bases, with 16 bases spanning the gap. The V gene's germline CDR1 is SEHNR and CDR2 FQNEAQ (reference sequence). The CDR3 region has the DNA TGTGCCAGCAACGAGGGTGGGGCGGGCACTGAAGCTTTCTTT. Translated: CASNEGGAGTEAFF.

CDR3: CSAYRDNSYNSPLHF. The DNA of the CDR3 is TGCAGTGCTTACAGGGATAATTCCTATAATTCACCCCTCCACTTT. The chain uses TRBV20-1 and TRBJ1-6, with D perhaps TRBD1 (6 bases). CDR3 size: 15 residues. Germline CDR1 DFQATT, CDR2 SNEGSKA (reference sequence). With 5 bases removed from V and 1 base from J, the gap between germline ends came to 12 bases.

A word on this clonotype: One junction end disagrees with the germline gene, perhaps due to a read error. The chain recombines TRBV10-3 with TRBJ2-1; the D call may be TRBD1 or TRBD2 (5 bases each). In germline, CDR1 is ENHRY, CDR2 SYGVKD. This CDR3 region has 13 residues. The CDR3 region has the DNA TGTGCCATCACGAGGGGTTTATACAATGTGCAGTTCTTC. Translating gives CAITRGLYNVQFF.

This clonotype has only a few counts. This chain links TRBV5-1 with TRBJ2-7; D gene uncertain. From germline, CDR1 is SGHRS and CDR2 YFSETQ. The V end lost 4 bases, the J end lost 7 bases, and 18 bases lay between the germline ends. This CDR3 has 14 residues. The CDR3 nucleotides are TGCGCCAGCAGCCAAACCCCTACGCTCGGGGAGCAGTACTTC. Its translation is CASSQTPTLGEQYF. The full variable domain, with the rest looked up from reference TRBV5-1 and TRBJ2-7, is KAGVTQTPRYLIKTRGQQVTLSCSPISGHRSVSWYQQTPGQGLQFLFEYFSETQRNKGNFPGRFSGRQFSNSRSEMNVSTLELGDSALYLCASSQTPTLGEQYFGPGTRLTVT.

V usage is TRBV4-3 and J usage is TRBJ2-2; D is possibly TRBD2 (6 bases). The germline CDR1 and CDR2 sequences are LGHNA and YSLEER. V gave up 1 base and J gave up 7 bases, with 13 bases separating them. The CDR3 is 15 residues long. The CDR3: CASSQGDSFSGELFF. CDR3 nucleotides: TGCGCCAGCAGCCAAGGGGACTCCTTTAGCGGGGAGCTGTTTTTT.

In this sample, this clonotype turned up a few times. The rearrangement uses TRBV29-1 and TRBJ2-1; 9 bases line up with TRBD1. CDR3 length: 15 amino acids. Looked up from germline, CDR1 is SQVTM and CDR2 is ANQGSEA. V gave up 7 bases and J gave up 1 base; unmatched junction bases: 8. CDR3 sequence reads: CSALTGGQSYNEQFF. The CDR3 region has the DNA TGCAGCGCCCTGACAGGGGGTCAATCCTACAATGAGCAGTTCTTC.

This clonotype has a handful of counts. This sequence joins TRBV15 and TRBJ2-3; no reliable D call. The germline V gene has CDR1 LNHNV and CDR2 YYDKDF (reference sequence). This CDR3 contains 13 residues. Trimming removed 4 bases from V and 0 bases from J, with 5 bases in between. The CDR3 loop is CATSTGSTDTQYF. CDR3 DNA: TGTGCCACCAGCACCGGGAGCACAGATACGCAGTATTTT.

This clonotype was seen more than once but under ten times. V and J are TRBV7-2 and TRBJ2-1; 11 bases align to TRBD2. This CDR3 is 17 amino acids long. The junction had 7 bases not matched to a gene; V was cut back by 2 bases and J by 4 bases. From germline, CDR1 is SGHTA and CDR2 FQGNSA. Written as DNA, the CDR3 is TGTGCCAGCAGCTTAAGTAGCGGGGGGGCTTGGTACAATGAGCAGTTCTTC. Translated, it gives CASSLSSGGAWYNEQFF.

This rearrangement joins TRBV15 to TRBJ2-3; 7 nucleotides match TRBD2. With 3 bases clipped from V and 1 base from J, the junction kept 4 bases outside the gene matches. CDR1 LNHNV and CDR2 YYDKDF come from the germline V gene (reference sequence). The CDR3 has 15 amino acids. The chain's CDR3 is CATSRGGSRTDTQYF. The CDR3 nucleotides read TGTGCCACCAGCAGGGGCGGGAGTCGCACAGATACGCAGTATTTT. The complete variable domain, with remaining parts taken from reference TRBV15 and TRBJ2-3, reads DAMVIQNPRYQVTQFGKPVTLSCSQTLNHNVMYWYQQKSSQAPKLLFHYYDKDFNNEADTPDNFQSRRPNTSFCFLDIRSPGLGDTAMYLCATSRGGSRTDTQYFGPGTRLTVL.

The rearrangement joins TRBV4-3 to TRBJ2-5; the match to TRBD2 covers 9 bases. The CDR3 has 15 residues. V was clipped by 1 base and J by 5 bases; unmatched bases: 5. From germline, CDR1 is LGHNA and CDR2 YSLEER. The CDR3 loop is CASSQGGLAGETQYF. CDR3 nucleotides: TGCGCCAGCAGCCAAGGGGGCCTAGCGGGGGAGACCCAGTACTTC.

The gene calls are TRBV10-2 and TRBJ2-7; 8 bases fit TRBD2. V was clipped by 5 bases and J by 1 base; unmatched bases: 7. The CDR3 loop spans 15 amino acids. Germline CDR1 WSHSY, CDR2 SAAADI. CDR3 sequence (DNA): TGCGCCAGCAGTTCGGGACTAGTGAGGTCCTACGAGCAGTACTTC. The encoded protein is CASSSGLVRSYEQYF.

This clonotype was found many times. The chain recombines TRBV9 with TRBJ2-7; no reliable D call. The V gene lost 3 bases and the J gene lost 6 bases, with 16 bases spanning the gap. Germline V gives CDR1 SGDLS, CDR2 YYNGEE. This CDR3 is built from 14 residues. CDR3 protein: CASSADLGLSEQYF. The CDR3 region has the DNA TGTGCCAGCAGCGCCGACCTGGGATTGAGCGAGCAGTACTTC.

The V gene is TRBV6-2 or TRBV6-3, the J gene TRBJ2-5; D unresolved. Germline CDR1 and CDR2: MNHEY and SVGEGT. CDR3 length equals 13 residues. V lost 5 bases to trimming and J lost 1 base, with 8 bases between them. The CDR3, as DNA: TGTGCCAGCAGTCGACACCCCCAAGAGACCCAGTACTTC. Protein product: CASSRHPQETQYF.

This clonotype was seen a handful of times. CDR3 sequence reads: CASSTNRVAETQYF. The CDR3 DNA reads TGTGCCAGCAGCACCAACAGGGTGGCGGAGACCCAGTACTTC. The chain carries TRBV11-2 and TRBJ2-5; D might be TRBD1 (6 bases). This CDR3 has 14 amino acids. CDR1 is SGHAT, CDR2 FQNNGV, per germline. The V and J ends lost 5 bases and 5 bases respectively, with 15 bases between them.

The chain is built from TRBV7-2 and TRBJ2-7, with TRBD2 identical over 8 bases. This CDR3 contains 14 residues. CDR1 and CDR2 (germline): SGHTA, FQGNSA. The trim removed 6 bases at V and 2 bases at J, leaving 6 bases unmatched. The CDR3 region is CASSQAGLAYEQYF. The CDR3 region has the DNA TGTGCCAGCAGTCAAGCGGGACTAGCCTACGAGCAGTACTTC.

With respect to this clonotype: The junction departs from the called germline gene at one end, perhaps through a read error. The CDR3 is CASRQVGRDTQYF. The CDR3 DNA is TGCGCCAGCAGACAAGTAGGTCGAGATACGCAGTATTTT. The chain joins TRBV4-1 to TRBJ2-3; D gene unclear. Germline CDR1 is MGHRA and CDR2 is YSYEKL. The CDR3 runs 13 residues.

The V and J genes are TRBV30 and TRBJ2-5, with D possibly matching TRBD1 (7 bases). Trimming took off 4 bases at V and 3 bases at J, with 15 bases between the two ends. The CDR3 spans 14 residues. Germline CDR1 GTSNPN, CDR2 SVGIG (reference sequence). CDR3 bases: TGTGCCTGGAACCGGGACAGACTAGAAGAGACCCAGTACTTC. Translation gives CAWNRDRLEETQYF.

The CDR3 reads CASSQDPGLDGETQYF. The CDR3 DNA sequence: TGTGCCAGCAGCCAAGATCCTGGACTAGACGGGGAGACCCAGTACTTC. The rearrangement links TRBV4-2 to TRBJ2-5; 7 positions match TRBD2. The CDR3 totals 16 residues. With V trimmed by 0 bases and J by 5 bases, 9 bases remained unmatched. Germline CDR1 and CDR2: LGHNA and YNFKEQ.

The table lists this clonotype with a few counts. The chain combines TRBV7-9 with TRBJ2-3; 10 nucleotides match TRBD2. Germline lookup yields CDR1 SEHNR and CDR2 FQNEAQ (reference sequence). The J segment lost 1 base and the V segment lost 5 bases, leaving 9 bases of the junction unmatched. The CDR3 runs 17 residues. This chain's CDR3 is CASSRTPTSGGTDTQYF. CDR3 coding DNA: TGTGCCAGCAGCCGAACTCCCACTAGCGGGGGCACAGATACGCAGTATTTT.

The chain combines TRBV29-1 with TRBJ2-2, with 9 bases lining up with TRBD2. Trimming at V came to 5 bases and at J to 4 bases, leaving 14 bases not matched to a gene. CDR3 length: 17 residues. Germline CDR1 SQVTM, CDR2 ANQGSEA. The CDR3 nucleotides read TGCAGCGTTCGTTCCAGGGTAGCGGGAGACGGCACCGGGGAGCTGTTTTTT. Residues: CSVRSRVAGDGTGELFF.

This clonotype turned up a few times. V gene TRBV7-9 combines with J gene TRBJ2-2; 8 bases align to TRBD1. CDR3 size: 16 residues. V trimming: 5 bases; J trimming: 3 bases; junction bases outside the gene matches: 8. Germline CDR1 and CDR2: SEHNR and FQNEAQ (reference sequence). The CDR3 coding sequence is TGTGCCAGCAGCAAAAGACAGGGGTATGACACCGGGGAGCTGTTTTTT. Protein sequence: CASSKRQGYDTGELFF.

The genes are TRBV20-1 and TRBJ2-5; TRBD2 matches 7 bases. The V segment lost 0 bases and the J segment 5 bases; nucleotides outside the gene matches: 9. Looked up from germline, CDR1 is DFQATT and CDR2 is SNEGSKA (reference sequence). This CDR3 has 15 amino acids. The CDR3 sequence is CSAREGTSASETQYF. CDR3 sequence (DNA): TGCAGTGCTAGAGAGGGTACTAGCGCATCGGAGACCCAGTACTTC.

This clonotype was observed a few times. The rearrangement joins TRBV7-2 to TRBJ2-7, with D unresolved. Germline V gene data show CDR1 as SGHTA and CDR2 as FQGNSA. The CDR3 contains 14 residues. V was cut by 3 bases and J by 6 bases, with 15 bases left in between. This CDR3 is CASSFGPESAEQYF. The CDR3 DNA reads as TGTGCCAGCAGCTTTGGGCCCGAGAGCGCCGAGCAGTACTTC.

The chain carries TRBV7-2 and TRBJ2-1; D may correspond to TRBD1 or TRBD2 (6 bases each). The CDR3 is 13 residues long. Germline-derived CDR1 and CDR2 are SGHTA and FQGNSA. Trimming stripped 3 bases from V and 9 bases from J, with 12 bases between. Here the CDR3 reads CASSFPGGGEQFF. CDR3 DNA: TGTGCCAGCAGCTTTCCCGGAGGGGGTGAGCAGTTCTTC.

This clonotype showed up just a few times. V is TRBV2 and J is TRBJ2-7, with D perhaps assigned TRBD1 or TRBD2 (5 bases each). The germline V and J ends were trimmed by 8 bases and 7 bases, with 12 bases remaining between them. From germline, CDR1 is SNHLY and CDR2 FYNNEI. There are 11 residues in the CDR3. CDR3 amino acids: CASLGGREQYF. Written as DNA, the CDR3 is TGTGCCAGCCTTGGGGGAAGGGAGCAGTACTTC.

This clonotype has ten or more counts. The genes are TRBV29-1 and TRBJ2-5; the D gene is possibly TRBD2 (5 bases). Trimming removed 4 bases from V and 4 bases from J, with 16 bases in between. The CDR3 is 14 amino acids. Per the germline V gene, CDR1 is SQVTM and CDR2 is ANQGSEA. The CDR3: CSVVFVDYPETQYF. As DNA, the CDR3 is TGCAGCGTTGTTTTTGTAGACTATCCAGAGACCCAGTACTTC.